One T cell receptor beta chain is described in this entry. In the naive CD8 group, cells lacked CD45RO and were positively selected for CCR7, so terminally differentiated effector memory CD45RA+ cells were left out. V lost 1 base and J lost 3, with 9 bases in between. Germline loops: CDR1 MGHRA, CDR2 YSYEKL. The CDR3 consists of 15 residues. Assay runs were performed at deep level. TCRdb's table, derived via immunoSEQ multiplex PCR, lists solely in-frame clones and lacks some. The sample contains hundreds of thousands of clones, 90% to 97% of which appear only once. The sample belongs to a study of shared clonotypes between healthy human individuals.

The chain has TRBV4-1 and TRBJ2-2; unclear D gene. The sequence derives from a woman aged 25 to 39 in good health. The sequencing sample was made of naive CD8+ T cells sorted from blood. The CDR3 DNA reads TGCGCCAGCAGCCAAGTAAATTTAGACACCGGGGAGCTGTTTTTT. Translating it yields CASSQVNLDTGELFF.